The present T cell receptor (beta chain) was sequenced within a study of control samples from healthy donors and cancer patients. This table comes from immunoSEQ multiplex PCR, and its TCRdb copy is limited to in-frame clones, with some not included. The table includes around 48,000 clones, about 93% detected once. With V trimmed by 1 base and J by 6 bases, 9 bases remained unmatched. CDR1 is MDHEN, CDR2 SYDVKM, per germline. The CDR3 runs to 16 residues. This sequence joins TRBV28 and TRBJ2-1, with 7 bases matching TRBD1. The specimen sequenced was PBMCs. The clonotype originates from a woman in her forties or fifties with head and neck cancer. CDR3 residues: CASSLYRTGSLNEQFF. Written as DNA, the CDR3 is TGTGCCAGCAGTTTATACCGGACAGGCTCCCTCAATGAGCAGTTCTTC.